This T cell receptor beta chain was documented in a study of human T cells and chemical hapten exposure. This clonotype was detected ten times or more. The antigen remains undetermined. Overall study results and limits: TCRs at high frequency, those above 1 in 1000, did not change with DPC sensitization. All donors were alopecia patients, so their immunity may differ from that of healthy people.

The ends were cut back, 6 bases at V and 0 bases at J, with 12 bases in the middle. The germline V gene has CDR1 SEHNR and CDR2 FQNEAQ (reference sequence). The CDR3 covers 14 residues. Time point reported: patch test 3, about 24 weeks after DPC sensitization. The treatment was: therapeutic diphenylcyclopropenone sensitization with weekly scalp DPC. Sequencing started from total RNA isolated from unfractionated whole blood. MiXCR, run by TCRdb on the RACE reads, gives a single entry per CDR3 protein. Among fewer than 40,000 distinct CDR3 sequences listed, about 13% were seen once. The clonotype originates from a woman in her forties with alopecia areata. Some clones in this sample may be carry-over from other donors' samples. Sequenced material: whole blood, taken in connection with sensitization to the hapten diphenylcyclopropenone (DPC). J is TRBJ2-7 and V is TRBV7-9, with D perhaps TRBD1 (5 bases). The DNA for the CDR3 is TGTGCCAGCAGATCCGACAGATACTCCTACGAGCAGTACTTC. This sequence encodes CASRSDRYSYEQYF.